The next 14 T cell receptor beta chains were all read from a single sample in a study of cytomegalovirus exposure and HLA in healthy donors. The PCR contained 60 Vbeta and 13 Jbeta primers. Sequenced by immunoSEQ multiplex PCR; TCRdb stores in-frame clones only, minus some. This table has about 190,000 clones, roughly 80% appearing once. The sequencing input was PBMCs. The receptors stem from a woman aged 30 to 39 in good health and CMV-seropositive.

The chain combines TRBV9 with TRBJ2-7; 8 bases are a match to TRBD2. Trimming took 3 bases from V and 3 from J; bases not matched to a gene: 8. The CDR3 sequence is 15 residues long. Per the germline V gene, CDR1 is SGDLS and CDR2 is YYNGEE. The CDR3 loop reads CASSEDSGSYYEQYF. The CDR3 coding sequence is TGTGCCAGCAGCGAGGACAGCGGGAGTTACTACGAGCAGTACTTC.

The chain carries TRBV27 and TRBJ1-1; TRBD1 matches 8 bases. From germline, CDR1 is MNHEY and CDR2 SMNVEV (reference sequence). This CDR3 is built from 14 residues. Unmatched junction bases numbered 7, after V lost 6 bases and J lost 4 bases. CDR3 sequence reads: CASRATGVGTEAFF. CDR3 nucleotide sequence: TGTGCCAGCAGGGCGACAGGGGTCGGCACTGAAGCTTTCTTT.

This chain links TRBV11-1 with TRBJ2-7; 10 bases match TRBD1. With 7 bases clipped from V and 3 bases from J, the junction kept 6 bases outside the gene matches. Per the germline V gene, CDR1 is SGHAT and CDR2 is FQDESV (reference sequence). The CDR3 extends over 14 amino acids. In DNA, the CDR3 is TGTGCCAGCACCAAGGGACAGGGGCTCTACGAGCAGTACTTC. Translated: CASTKGQGLYEQYF.

The chain joins TRBV29-1 to TRBJ1-3; D not resolved. V was pared by 3 bases and J by 1 base, with 7 bases between. This CDR3 has 13 residues. The V gene's germline CDR1 is SQVTM and CDR2 ANQGSEA. The CDR3 region is CSVDSLSGNTIYF. The CDR3 DNA follows: TGCAGCGTTGATAGCTTGTCTGGAAACACCATATATTTT.

This clone has only one observation. V usage is TRBV27 and J usage is TRBJ1-2; the D gene is possibly TRBD1 (6 bases). The ends were cut back, 6 bases at V and 0 bases at J, with 11 bases in the middle. CDR3 length: 14 residues. Germline CDR1 and CDR2: MNHEY and SMNVEV (reference sequence). CDR3 amino acids: CASSWGGPNYGYTF. The DNA of the CDR3 is TGTGCCAGCAGCTGGGGGGGGCCTAACTATGGCTACACCTTC.

V and J are TRBV6-6 and TRBJ2-7; 10 bases map to TRBD1. V trimming: 4 bases; J trimming: 3 bases; junction bases outside the gene matches: 6. CDR3 length equals 15 residues. Germline V CDR1 and CDR2: MNHNY, SVGAGI (reference sequence). The CDR3 nucleotides read TGTGCCAGCAGTTCCGGGACAGGGGCTTTCTACGAGCAGTACTTC. It translates to CASSSGTGAFYEQYF.

The chain's CDR3 is CASSFDPAGGRDEQFF. In nucleotides, the CDR3 is TGTGCCAGCTCCTTCGACCCAGCGGGAGGCCGGGATGAGCAGTTCTTC. The chain carries TRBV6-4 and TRBJ2-1, with 9 positions matching TRBD2. The V segment lost 8 bases and the J segment 8 bases; nucleotides outside the gene matches: 16. This CDR3 has 16 residues. Germline CDR1 is MRHNA and CDR2 is SNTAGT.

This clone occurred a few times. The chain carries TRBV5-4 and TRBJ2-1, with TRBD2 matching over 7 bases. The length of the CDR3 is 17 residues. The junction had 8 bases not matched to a gene; V was cut back by 1 base and J by 1 base. Germline lookup yields CDR1 SGHNT and CDR2 YYREEE (reference sequence). The CDR3 loop is CASSLSGGSPSYNEQFF. In DNA form, the CDR3 reads TGTGCCAGCAGCTTGTCTGGCGGGAGCCCGTCCTACAATGAGCAGTTCTTC.

This clone has a count of ten or more. The chain employs TRBV6-1 and TRBJ1-5, with a tentative D call TRBD1 (5 bases). This CDR3 spans 15 amino acids. V was clipped by 0 bases and J by 4 bases, with 10 bases between them. The germline gives CDR1 MNHNS, CDR2 SASEGT. CDR3 nucleotide sequence: TGTGCCAGCAGTGAAGCGGGGCAGCAAAATCAGCCCCAGCATTTT. Protein: CASSEAGQQNQPQHF.

The chain combines TRBV7-9 with TRBJ2-1; tentatively, D is TRBD2 (7 bases). V was pared by 2 bases and J by 6 bases, with 14 bases between. The CDR3 has 15 residues. In germline, CDR1 is SEHNR, CDR2 FQNEAQ (reference sequence). The CDR3 DNA follows: TGTGCCAGCAGCTTATATGGGGGGGCACCCAATGAGCAGTTCTTC. Amino acids: CASSLYGGAPNEQFF.

The CDR3 region is CASSSGTDRGYTF. The CDR3 DNA is TGTGCCAGCAGCTCAGGGACAGATCGTGGCTACACCTTC. The J gene is TRBJ1-2, the V gene TRBV11-2; 7 bases match TRBD1. This CDR3 has 13 amino acids. The V gene's germline CDR1 is SGHAT and CDR2 FQNNGV. V shed 4 bases and J 7 bases; nucleotides not matched to a gene: 6. The whole variable domain, remainder taken from reference TRBV11-2 and TRBJ1-2, is EAGVAQSPRYKIIEKRQSVAFWCNPISGHATLYWYQQILGQGPKLLIQFQNNGVVDDSQLPKDRFSAERLKGVDSTLKIQPAKLEDSAVYLCASSSGTDRGYTFGSGTRLTVV.

The CDR3 here is CASSPQFSYEQYF. The CDR3, as DNA: TGTGCCAGCAGCCCGCAGTTCTCCTACGAGCAGTACTTC. The chain joins TRBV6-5 to TRBJ2-7; no definite D call. V lost 6 bases and J 0 bases, leaving 9 bases between the germline ends. This CDR3 is built from 13 residues. Germline V lookup: CDR1 MNHEY, CDR2 SVGAGI.

This clone was seen a handful of times. The chain links TRBV7-6 to TRBJ2-7; D is perhaps TRBD2 (5 bases). Trimming removed 0 bases at V and 4 bases at J, with 10 bases between. In germline, CDR1 is SGHVS, CDR2 FNYEAQ. CDR3 length: 14 residues. The CDR3 here is CASSLAAGPYEQYF. DNA for the CDR3: TGTGCCAGCAGCTTAGCGGCGGGCCCATACGAGCAGTACTTC.

The chain uses TRBV19 and TRBJ2-1; 12 nucleotides align to TRBD2. Germline V gene sequence: CDR1 LNHDA, CDR2 SQIVND (reference sequence). With V trimmed by 1 base and J by 5 bases, 3 bases remained unmatched. There are 16 residues in the CDR3. The CDR3 bases are TGTGCCAGTAGTATAGCTAGCGGGAGGGCCCACAATGAGCAGTTCTTC. This codes for CASSIASGRAHNEQFF.